These T cell receptor beta chains were read from a single sample in a study of shared clonotypes between healthy human individuals. Repertoires were generated with immunoSEQ multiplex PCR, while TCRdb's copy carries only in-frame clones and drops some. The data contain about 710,000 clones, approximately 73% of them seen just once; the ten biggest clones take up around 1.8%. The sequenced material came from memory CD4+ T cells sorted from blood. These receptors were collected from a woman in her 30s in good health. CDR3s include the opening cysteine and the closing phenylalanine or tryptophan. The order of the fields is V gene, D gene, J gene, clone size, CDR3 protein, CDR3 DNA. A D gene is named only where the DNA matches it firmly. Clone sizes are given selectively: once, few, many, or a class where the clone is expanded.

>TRBV19|.|TRBJ2-3|.
CASAGTDTDTQYF
TGTGCCTCCGCGGGGACCGATACAGATACGCAGTATTTT
>TRBV19|.|TRBJ1-2|.
CASRWPGQINYGYTF
TGTGCCAGTAGATGGCCCGGCCAAATCAACTATGGCTACACCTTC
>TRBV6-1|.|TRBJ2-1|many
CASSESGDPYNEQFF
TGTGCCAGCAGTGAATCGGGGGACCCGTACAATGAGCAGTTCTTC
>TRBV30|TRBD2|TRBJ2-7|.
CAWSGSLVREGLGEQYF
TGTGCCTGGAGTGGTTCCTTGGTGCGGGAGGGCCTCGGGGAGCAGTACTTC
>TRBV2|TRBD1|TRBJ2-7|once
CASSVDRGGEQYF
TGTGCCAGCAGTGTGGACAGGGGGGGGGAGCAGTACTTC
>TRBV25-1|.|TRBJ2-7|.
CATRVWEQYF
TGTGCCACCAGGGTTTGGGAGCAGTACTTC
>TRBV19|TRBD2|TRBJ2-1|.
CASRGSGRLNEQFF
TGTGCCAGTAGGGGTAGCGGGAGACTTAATGAGCAGTTCTTC
>TRBV6-5|.|TRBJ1-5|once
CASRRTEGPQHF
TGTGCCAGCAGACGTACCGAAGGGCCCCAGCATTTT
>TRBV18|TRBD1|TRBJ2-7|.
CASSPMDRDHEQYF
TGTGCCAGCTCACCAATGGACAGGGACCACGAGCAGTACTTC
>TRBV6-1|.|TRBJ1-4|.
CASRKKATNEKLFF
TGTGCCAGCAGAAAAAAAGCAACTAATGAAAAACTGTTTTTT
>TRBV10-3|.|TRBJ2-7|.
CAISEGPSYEQYF
TGTGCCATCAGTGAGGGTCCATCCTACGAGCAGTACTTC
>TRBV19|.|TRBJ1-1|.
CASRTLRWQTNTEAFF
TGTGCCAGCCGAACCCTCCGATGGCAGACGAACACTGAAGCTTTCTTT
>TRBV6-1|.|TRBJ1-1|.
CASSRVASTEAFF
TGTGCCAGCAGCAGGGTAGCGTCCACTGAAGCTTTCTTT
>TRBV6-6|.|TRBJ2-4|few
CASSYSTAKNIQYF
TGTGCCAGCAGTTACTCGACTGCCAAAAACATTCAGTACTTC
>TRBV5-4|.|TRBJ2-3|once
CASSLGAGSPSTDTQYF
TGTGCCAGCAGCTTGGGTGCAGGGTCCCCCAGCACAGATACGCAGTATTTT
>TRBV6-5|.|TRBJ1-1|.
CASSYSLGVDTEAFF
TGTGCCAGCAGTTACTCCCTGGGAGTTGACACTGAAGCTTTCTTT
>TRBV7-2|TRBD1|TRBJ1-2|.
CASSSRQGYGYTF
TGTGCCAGCAGCTCTCGACAGGGCTATGGCTACACCTTC
>TRBV5-1|TRBD1|TRBJ2-3|few
CASSFGQGADTQYF
TGCGCCAGCAGCTTCGGACAGGGGGCGGATACGCAGTATTTT
>TRBV2|TRBD1|TRBJ2-2|.
CASSVSGTGIFSGELFF
TGTGCCAGCAGTGTATCGGGGACAGGGATATTTTCGGGGGAGCTGTTTTTT
>TRBV28|.|TRBJ1-1|.
CASSFLQGMNTEAFF
TGTGCCAGCAGTTTTCTCCAGGGAATGAACACTGAAGCTTTCTTT
>TRBV28|TRBD1|TRBJ1-1|.
CASCSQGAGSAFF
TGTGCCAGCTGCTCACAGGGGGCCGGGTCGGCTTTCTTT
>TRBV7-2|.|TRBJ1-1|.
CASSLVLNTEAFF
TGTGCCAGCAGCTTAGTGCTAAACACTGAAGCTTTCTTT
>TRBV30|.|TRBJ2-2|.
CAWSVGGGRTPGELFF
TGTGCCTGGAGTGTAGGGGGCGGGAGGACCCCCGGGGAGCTGTTTTTT
>TRBV7-9|.|TRBJ2-7|few
CASSLYGGEQYF
TGTGCCAGCAGCTTATACGGGGGAGAGCAGTACTTC
>TRBV7-8|.|TRBJ1-1|once
CASSLQSQVEAFF
TGTGCCAGCAGCTTGCAAAGCCAAGTTGAAGCTTTCTTT
>TRBV5-6|.|TRBJ2-3|.
CASSLGFGSTDTQYF
TGTGCCAGCAGCTTGGGCTTCGGGAGCACAGATACGCAGTATTTT
>TRBV30|.|TRBJ1-4|few
CAWDQGPSGEKLFF
TGTGCCTGGGATCAGGGGCCATCGGGTGAAAAACTGTTTTTT
>TRBV7-3|.|TRBJ2-1|.
CASSPRAGIGFNEQFF
TGTGCCAGCAGCCCCAGGGCCGGGATTGGTTTCAATGAGCAGTTCTTC
>TRBV5-1|.|TRBJ1-1|.
CASSLIPPANTEAFF
TGCGCCAGCAGCTTAATTCCCCCAGCAAACACTGAAGCTTTCTTT
>TRBV10-3|.|TRBJ2-1|.
CAISVSIDNEQFF
TGTGCCATCAGTGTGTCTATCGACAATGAGCAGTTCTTC
>TRBV5-1|.|TRBJ2-7|.
CASNTGGGVDEQYF
TGCGCCAGCAACACCGGAGGGGGTGTCGACGAGCAGTACTTC
>TRBV5-1|.|TRBJ1-3|.
CASSPGPFEGSTGNTIYF
TGCGCCAGCAGCCCAGGGCCATTTGAGGGATCGACTGGAAACACCATATATTTT
>TRBV28|.|TRBJ1-1|.
CASSLRSEAFF
TGTGCCAGCAGTTTACGATCTGAAGCTTTCTTT
>TRBV11-2|.|TRBJ2-1|few
CASSLVALEANEQFF
TGTGCCAGCAGCTTAGTGGCTCTAGAAGCCAATGAGCAGTTCTTC
>TRBV5-8|.|TRBJ1-5|once
CASSLRGGRNQPQHF
TGTGCCAGCAGCTTGAGAGGGGGACGCAATCAGCCCCAGCATTTT
>TRBV11-1|.|TRBJ2-3|once
CASSLAYLPDTQYF
TGTGCCAGCAGCTTAGCCTACCTCCCGGATACGCAGTATTTT
>TRBV28|.|TRBJ1-4|.
CASRGAVNEKLFF
TGTGCCAGCAGAGGTGCGGTGAATGAAAAACTGTTTTTT
>TRBV6-6|.|TRBJ1-5|once
CASSLGQLNQPQHF
TGTGCCAGCAGTCTCGGACAGTTAAATCAGCCCCAGCATTTT
>TRBV5-1|.|TRBJ2-3|.
CASSLGGAVDTQYF
TGCGCCAGCAGCTTGGGTGGGGCAGTAGATACGCAGTATTTT
>TRBV4-1|.|TRBJ1-4|.
CASSQDQVGGGEREKLFF
TGCGCCAGCAGCCAAGATCAAGTTGGGGGCGGCGAACGTGAAAAACTGTTTTTT
>TRBV5-6|TRBD2|TRBJ2-2|.
CASSLSLTSASNTGELFF
TGTGCCAGCAGCTTGAGTTTGACTAGCGCTTCGAACACCGGGGAGCTGTTTTTT
>TRBV7-2|TRBD1|TRBJ1-5|.
CASSPGQGLTQHF
TGTGCCAGCAGCCCGGGACAGGGCCTGACCCAGCATTTT
>TRBV29-1|TRBD2|TRBJ2-2|few
CSGGGSTGELFF
TGCAGCGGCGGGGGTTCCACCGGGGAGCTGTTTTTT
>TRBV6-6|.|TRBJ2-3|.
CASSQSETSTDTQYF
TGTGCCAGCAGTCAGAGCGAAACTAGCACAGATACGCAGTATTTT
>TRBV10-3|TRBD2|TRBJ2-1|once
CAISETSGTNEQFF
TGTGCCATCAGTGAAACTAGCGGGACCAATGAGCAGTTCTTC
>TRBV7-9|.|TRBJ2-4|.
CASSFAGYKNIQYF
TGTGCCAGCAGCTTCGCAGGGTACAAAAACATTCAGTACTTC
>TRBV6-6|.|TRBJ1-6|.
CASSGPGGSSPLHF
TGTGCCAGCTCCGGTCCCGGGGGGAGTTCACCCCTCCACTTT
>TRBV30|.|TRBJ2-1|few
CAWSRDIIWNEQFF
TGTGCCTGGAGTAGGGACATTATCTGGAATGAGCAGTTCTTC
>TRBV2|.|TRBJ1-2|.
CASTGLANYGYTF
TGTGCCAGTACAGGGTTAGCTAACTATGGCTACACCTTC
>TRBV19|.|TRBJ1-2|.
CASTFRGQSIFGYTF
TGTGCCAGTACCTTCCGAGGGCAGAGTATCTTTGGCTACACCTTC
>TRBV30|TRBD1|TRBJ1-2|.
CAWSVSGTGHGYTF
TGTGCCTGGAGCGTATCTGGGACAGGGCATGGCTACACCTTC
>TRBV19|.|TRBJ2-5|.
CASSSRGSLETQYF
TGTGCCAGTAGTTCCCGGGGGTCCCTGGAGACCCAGTACTTC
>TRBV5-6|TRBD2|TRBJ2-3|.
CASSFASGSTDTQYF
TGTGCCAGCAGCTTCGCTAGCGGGAGCACAGATACGCAGTATTTT
>TRBV2|.|TRBJ2-3|.
CASRHPDSPWTTDTQYF
TGTGCCAGCCGACACCCGGACTCCCCTTGGACCACAGATACGCAGTATTTT
>TRBV28|TRBD1|TRBJ1-1|.
CASRPGTGENTEAFF
TGTGCCAGCAGACCCGGGACAGGGGAAAACACTGAAGCTTTCTTT